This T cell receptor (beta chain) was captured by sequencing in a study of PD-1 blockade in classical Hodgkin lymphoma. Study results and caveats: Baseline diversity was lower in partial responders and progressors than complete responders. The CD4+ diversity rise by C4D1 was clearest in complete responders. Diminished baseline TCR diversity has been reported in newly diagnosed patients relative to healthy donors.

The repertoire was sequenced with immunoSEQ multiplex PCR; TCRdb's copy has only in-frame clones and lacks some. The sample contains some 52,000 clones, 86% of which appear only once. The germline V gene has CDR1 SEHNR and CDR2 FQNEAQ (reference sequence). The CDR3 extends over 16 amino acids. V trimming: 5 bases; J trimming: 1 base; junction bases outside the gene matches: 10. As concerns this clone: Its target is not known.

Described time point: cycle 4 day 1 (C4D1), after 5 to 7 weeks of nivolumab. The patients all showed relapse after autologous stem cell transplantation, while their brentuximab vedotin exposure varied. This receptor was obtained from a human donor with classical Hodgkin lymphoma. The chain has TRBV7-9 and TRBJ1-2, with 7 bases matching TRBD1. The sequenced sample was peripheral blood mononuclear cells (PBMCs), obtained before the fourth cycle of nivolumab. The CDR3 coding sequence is TGTGCCAGCAGCCTCAGATCCGGGACAGTTAACTATGGCTACACCTTC. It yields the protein CASSLRSGTVNYGYTF.